This is a list of T cell receptor beta chains from one sample in a study of regulatory T cells in long-lasting Graves disease. TCRdb passed the multiplex PCR reads through MiXCR, listing each CDR3 protein once. The sample has roughly 400,000 distinct CDR3 sequences; about 15% are singletons. These data were also filed under a second study, of T cells in Graves' hyperthyroidism and ophthalmopathy.

Sequencing was performed on peripheral blood mononuclear cells (PBMCs), taken at new diagnosis, from a patient treated with antithyroid drugs. The receptors shown here come from a woman in her thirties or forties with Graves disease. Each CDR3 is given with its conserved first and last residue. D genes are given only for firm matches. A clone size is listed for some rows: how often the clone was seen (once, few, many), or a class if it is expanded.

j_call,d_call,v_call,clone_size,cdr3_nt,cdr3_aa
TRBJ2-7,TRBD2,TRBV6-1,many,TGTGCCAGCAGGGCCCTGAGGACGGGGGGGAGGTACGAGCAGTACTTC,CASRALRTGGRYEQYF
TRBJ2-7,TRBD1,TRBV7-9,many,TGTGCCAGCAGCTTAAGGGACAGGGAACCCTACGAGCAGTACTTC,CASSLRDREPYEQYF
TRBJ2-7,.,TRBV7-8,many,TGTGCCAGCAGCCCCAATTCTTCGCCGAACCCCTACGAGCAGTACTTC,CASSPNSSPNPYEQYF
TRBJ2-7,.,TRBV11-1,.,TGTGCCAGCAGCTGGGCGGACTACGAGCAGTACTTC,CASSWADYEQYF
TRBJ2-4,TRBD2,TRBV7-8,many,TGTGCCAGCAGCCGATTCGAAGCGGGGATAGCCAAAAACATTCAGTACTTC,CASSRFEAGIAKNIQYF
TRBJ2-1,TRBD2,TRBV27,many,TGTGCCAGCAAAGCCGGGACTAGCGAGGATGAGCAGTTCTTC,CASKAGTSEDEQFF
TRBJ2-3,TRBD1,TRBV27,few,TGTGCCAGCAGTTCCCTGGGACAGGGATACGATCGGGATACGCAGTATTTT,CASSSLGQGYDRDTQYF
TRBJ1-6,.,TRBV28,many,TGTGCCAGCAGCCCCATAGGACAGCTAAATTCACCCCTCCACTTT,CASSPIGQLNSPLHF
TRBJ2-2,TRBD2,TRBV19,few,TGTGCCAGTAGGACTAGCGGAATAATAACCGGGGAGCTGTTTTTT,CASRTSGIITGELFF
TRBJ2-2,.,TRBV7-6,.,TGTGCCAGCAGCACGGACAGTACACTTGACGGGGAGCTGCTTTTT,CASSTDSTLDGELLF
TRBJ2-1,.,TRBV11-2,.,TGTGCCAGCAGCTTAGGTACGGGGGGCGGGAGTAATGAGCAGTTCTTC,CASSLGTGGGSNEQFF
TRBJ2-7,.,TRBV7-8,.,TGTGCCAGCAGCTTAGACGGGACGGGATCCTACGAGCAGTACTTC,CASSLDGTGSYEQYF
TRBJ2-2,.,TRBV6-1,few,TGTGCCAGCAGTGAACCCCCCAACGGGGAGCTGTTTTTT,CASSEPPNGELFF
TRBJ2-7,.,TRBV7-9,few,TGTGCCAGCAGCCCGACTCTACGCTCCTACGAGCAGTACTTC,CASSPTLRSYEQYF
TRBJ1-6,.,TRBV7-2,few,TGTGCCAGCAGCTTAGTAATTAATTCACCCCTCCACTTT,CASSLVINSPLHF
TRBJ2-7,TRBD2,TRBV12-5,many,TGTGCTAGTGGTTTGGTTCCTGGCGGGGGTGACTCTTACGAGCAGTACTTC,CASGLVPGGGDSYEQYF
TRBJ2-2,TRBD1,TRBV19,.,TGTGCCAGTAGTATAGTTAGGGGGCTTGGGGAGCTGTTTTTT,CASSIVRGLGELFF
TRBJ1-5,.,TRBV28,many,TGTGCCAGCAGGGTTACAGGGATGGTTCAGCCCCAGCATTTT,CASRVTGMVQPQHF
TRBJ1-1,TRBD1,TRBV3-1,few,TGTGCCAGCAGCCCGCGCGGGACAGGGGAGCGGAACACTGAAGCTTTCTTT,CASSPRGTGERNTEAFF
TRBJ2-5,.,TRBV4-1,.,TGCGCCAGCAGCTCCGGGTCCTCAAGCCAAGAGACCCAGTACTTC,CASSSGSSSQETQYF
TRBJ1-6,TRBD1,TRBV9,many,TGTGCCAGCAGCCAGACGGGACAGGGGGGATCACCCCTCCACTTT,CASSQTGQGGSPLHF
TRBJ1-5,.,TRBV28,.,TGTGCCAGCAGTCCTTTCGGACAAAGTCAGCCCCAGCATTTT,CASSPFGQSQPQHF
TRBJ2-5,TRBD2,TRBV10-3,.,TGTGCCATCAGTGAGTCGCCGGGACTAGCGAACTCCGGAACCCAGTACTTC,CAISESPGLANSGTQYF
TRBJ2-3,TRBD1,TRBV12-3/TRBV12-4,many,TGTGCCAGCAGTCCCGCCGGGACAGGAAGCACAGATACGCAGTATTTT,CASSPAGTGSTDTQYF
TRBJ2-3,.,TRBV7-2,many,TGTGCCAGCAGCCAAAACACAGATACGCAGTATTTT,CASSQNTDTQYF
TRBJ1-1,.,TRBV7-3,.,TGTGCCAGCAGCTTAAGGGGGGGGGCGGACACTGAAGCTTTCTTT,CASSLRGGADTEAFF
TRBJ2-3,TRBD2,TRBV7-9,few,TGTGCCAGCAGCTTTCTACCTTTAGCGGGAGGAGTGAGGGGCACAGATACGCAGTATTTT,CASSFLPLAGGVRGTDTQYF
TRBJ2-1,TRBD2,TRBV20-1,.,TGCAGTGCTGGGAAATTTTTAGCGGGAGTTCGGGGTGCTTCCTACAATGAGCAGTTCTTC,CSAGKFLAGVRGASYNEQFF
TRBJ1-1,TRBD1,TRBV28,many,TGTGCCAGCAGTCCCCGGGACAGGTTGACTGAAGCTTTCTTT,CASSPRDRLTEAFF
TRBJ2-7,TRBD2,TRBV28,once,TGTGCCAGCAGCGGACTAGCGGGAGGGATCGGCTCCTACGAGCAGTACTTC,CASSGLAGGIGSYEQYF
TRBJ2-7,TRBD1,TRBV28,few,TGTGCCAGCAGAGGGTGGACAGGGGGGGTTTACGAGCAGTACTTC,CASRGWTGGVYEQYF
TRBJ2-7,TRBD2,TRBV18,few,TGTGCCAGCTCTCTGACTAGCGGGATATCCTACGAGCAGTACTTC,CASSLTSGISYEQYF
TRBJ2-7,.,TRBV20-1,few,TGCAGTGCTGGAAGGCAGGCCCCTTACTACGAGCAGTACTTC,CSAGRQAPYYEQYF
TRBJ2-5,TRBD1,TRBV18,many,TGTGCCAGCTCACCCCTCTTCGGGACAGAACAAGAGACCCAGTACTTC,CASSPLFGTEQETQYF
TRBJ2-1,.,TRBV27,many,TGTGCCAGCAGTAAAATGGGCTTGTACAATGAGCAGTTCTTC,CASSKMGLYNEQFF
TRBJ1-6,.,TRBV12-3/TRBV12-4,many,TGTGCCAGCAGTTTAGGTCGGGCGGAGAATAATTCACCCCTCCACTTT,CASSLGRAENNSPLHF
TRBJ1-5,.,TRBV5-1,many,TGCGCCAGCAGCACAACAGGGAGGGGTCAGCCCCAGCATTTT,CASSTTGRGQPQHF
TRBJ1-5,.,TRBV15,many,TGTGCCACCAGCAGAGAAGCGTATAGCAATCAGCCCCAGCATTTT,CATSREAYSNQPQHF